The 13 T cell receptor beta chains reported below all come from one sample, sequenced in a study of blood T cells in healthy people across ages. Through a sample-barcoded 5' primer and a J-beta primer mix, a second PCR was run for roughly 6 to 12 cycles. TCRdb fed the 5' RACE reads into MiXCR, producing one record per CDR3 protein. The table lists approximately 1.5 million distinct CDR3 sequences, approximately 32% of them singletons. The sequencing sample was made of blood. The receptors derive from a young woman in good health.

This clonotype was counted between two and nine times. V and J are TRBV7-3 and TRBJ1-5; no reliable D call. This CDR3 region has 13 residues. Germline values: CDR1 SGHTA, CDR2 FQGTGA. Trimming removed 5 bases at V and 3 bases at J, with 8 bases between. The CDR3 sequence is CASSLVTNQPQHF. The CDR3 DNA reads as TGTGCCAGCAGCCTCGTCACCAATCAGCCCCAGCATTTT.

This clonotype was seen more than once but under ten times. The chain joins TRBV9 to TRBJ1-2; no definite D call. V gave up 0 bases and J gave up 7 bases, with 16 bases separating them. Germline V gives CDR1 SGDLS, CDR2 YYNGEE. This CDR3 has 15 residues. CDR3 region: CASSVGPNTRSGYTF. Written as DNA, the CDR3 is TGTGCCAGCAGCGTAGGCCCGAACACCCGCTCTGGCTACACCTTC.

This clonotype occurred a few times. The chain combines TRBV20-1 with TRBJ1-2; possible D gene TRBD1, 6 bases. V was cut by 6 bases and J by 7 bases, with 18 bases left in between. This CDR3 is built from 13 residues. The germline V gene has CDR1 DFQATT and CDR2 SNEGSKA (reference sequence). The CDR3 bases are TGCAGTGCCCCTCCAAAACAGGGCCCTGGCTACACCTTC. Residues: CSAPPKQGPGYTF.

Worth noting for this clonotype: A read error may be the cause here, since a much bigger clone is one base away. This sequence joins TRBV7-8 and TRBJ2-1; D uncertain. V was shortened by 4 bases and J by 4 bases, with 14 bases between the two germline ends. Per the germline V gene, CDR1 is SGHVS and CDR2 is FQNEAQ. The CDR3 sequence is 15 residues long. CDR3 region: CASSSERPPYNEQFF. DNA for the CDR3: TGTGCCAGCAGCTCGGAACGGCCCCCTTACAATGAGCAGTTCTTC.

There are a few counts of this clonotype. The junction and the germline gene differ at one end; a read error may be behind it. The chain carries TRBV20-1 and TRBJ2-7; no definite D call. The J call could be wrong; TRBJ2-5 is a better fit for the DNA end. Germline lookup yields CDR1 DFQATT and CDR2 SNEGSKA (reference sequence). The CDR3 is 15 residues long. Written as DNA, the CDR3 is TGCAGTGCTAGAGATCAACCACCGTACCAAGGGACCCAGTACTTC. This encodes CSARDQPPYQGTQYF.

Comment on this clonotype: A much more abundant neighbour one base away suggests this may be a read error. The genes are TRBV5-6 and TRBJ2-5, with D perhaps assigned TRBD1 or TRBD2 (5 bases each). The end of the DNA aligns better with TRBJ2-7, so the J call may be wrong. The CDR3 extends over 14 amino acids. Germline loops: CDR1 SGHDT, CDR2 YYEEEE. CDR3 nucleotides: TGTGCCAGCAGCTGGGGACGGGCGTCCTACGAGCAGTACTTC. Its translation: CASSWGRASYEQYF.

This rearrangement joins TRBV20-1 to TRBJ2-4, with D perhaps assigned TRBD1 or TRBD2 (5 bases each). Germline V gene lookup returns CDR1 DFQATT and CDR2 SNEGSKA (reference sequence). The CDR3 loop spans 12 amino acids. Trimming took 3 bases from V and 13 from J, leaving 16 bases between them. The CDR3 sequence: CSASIRLGEQYF. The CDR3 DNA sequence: TGCAGTGCTAGCATAAGGTTGGGGGAGCAGTACTTC.

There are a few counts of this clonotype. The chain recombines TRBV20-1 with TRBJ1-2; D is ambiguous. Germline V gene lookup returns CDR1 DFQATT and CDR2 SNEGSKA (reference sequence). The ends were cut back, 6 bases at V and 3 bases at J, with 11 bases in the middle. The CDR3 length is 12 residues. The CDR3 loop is CSAAQRDYGYTF. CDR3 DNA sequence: TGCAGTGCGGCGCAGAGAGACTATGGCTACACCTTC.

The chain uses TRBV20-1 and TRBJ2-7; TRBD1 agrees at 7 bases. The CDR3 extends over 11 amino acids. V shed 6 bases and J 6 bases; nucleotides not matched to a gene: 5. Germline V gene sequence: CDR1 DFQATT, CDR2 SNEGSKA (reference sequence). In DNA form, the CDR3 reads TGCAGTGCGCCGACAGGGCCCGAGCAGTACTTC. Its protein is CSAPTGPEQYF.

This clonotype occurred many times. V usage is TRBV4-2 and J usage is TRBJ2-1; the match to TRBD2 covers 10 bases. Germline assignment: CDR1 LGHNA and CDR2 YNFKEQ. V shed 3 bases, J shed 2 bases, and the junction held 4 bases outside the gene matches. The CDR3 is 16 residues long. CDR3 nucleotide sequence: TGTGCCAGCAGCCAGCCCGGGACTAGCGCCTACAATGAGCAGTTCTTC. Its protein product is CASSQPGTSAYNEQFF.

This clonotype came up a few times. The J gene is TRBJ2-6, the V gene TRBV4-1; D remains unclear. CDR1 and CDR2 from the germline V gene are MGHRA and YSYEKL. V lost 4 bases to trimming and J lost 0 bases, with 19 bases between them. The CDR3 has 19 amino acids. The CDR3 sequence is CASSRATGLEPSGANVLTF. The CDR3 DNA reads TGCGCCAGCAGCCGAGCGACCGGCCTGGAACCCTCTGGGGCCAACGTCCTGACTTTC.

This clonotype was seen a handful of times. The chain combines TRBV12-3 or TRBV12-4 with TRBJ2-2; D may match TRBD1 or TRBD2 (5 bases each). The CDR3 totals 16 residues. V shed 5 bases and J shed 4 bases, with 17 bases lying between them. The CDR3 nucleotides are TGTGCCAGCAGTCCCCGGGGCCTAAAGGCCACCGGGGAGCTGTTTTTT. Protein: CASSPRGLKATGELFF.

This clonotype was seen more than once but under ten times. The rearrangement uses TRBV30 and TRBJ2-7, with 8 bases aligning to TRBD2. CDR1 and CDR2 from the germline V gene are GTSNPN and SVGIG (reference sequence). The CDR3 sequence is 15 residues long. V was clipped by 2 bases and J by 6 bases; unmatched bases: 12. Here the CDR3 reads CAWSMLAGPLGEQYF. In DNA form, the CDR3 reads TGTGCCTGGAGTATGCTAGCGGGTCCTCTTGGCGAGCAGTACTTC.